These 24 T cell receptor beta chains came from one sample sequenced in a study of blood T cell repertoires in COVID-19. Clones were sequenced by immunoSEQ multiplex PCR, and TCRdb holds only the in-frame ones, with some missing. This sample has about 250,000 clones; 85% occur once, and the top ten carry more than 6%. The specimen was peripheral blood. Receptors were obtained from a woman aged 60 to 75 with active or convalescent COVID-19.

The gene calls are TRBV27 and TRBJ1-5, with D hard to call. V lost 6 bases to trimming and J lost 0 bases, with 18 bases between them. Germline V lookup: CDR1 MNHEY, CDR2 SMNVEV (reference sequence). This CDR3 spans 17 amino acids. The CDR3 sequence is CASRPLSGVYSNQPQHF. The CDR3 bases are TGTGCCAGCAGACCACTCTCCGGGGTTTATAGCAATCAGCCCCAGCATTTT.

This chain joins TRBV30 and TRBJ2-5; weak D call: TRBD1 (5 bases). The CDR3 has 12 amino acids. Trimming shortened V by 8 bases and J by 5 bases, and 15 bases separated the two germline ends. Germline CDR1 reads GTSNPN; CDR2 reads SVGIG (reference sequence). The CDR3 DNA reads TGTGCCGCCGAAAGGGGATCGGAGACCCAGTACTTC. This sequence encodes CAAERGSETQYF. Combining the CDR3 with reference TRBV30 and TRBJ2-5 gives the whole variable domain SQTIHQWPATLVQPVGSPLSLECTVEGTSNPNLYWYRQAAGRGLQLLFYSVGIGQISSEVPQNLSASRPQDRQFILSSKKLLLSDSGFYLCAAERGSETQYFGPGTRLLVL.

The V gene is TRBV28, the J gene TRBJ2-1; D call uncertain. The CDR3 consists of 12 residues. V was cut by 6 bases and J by 10 bases, with 13 bases left in between. Germline lookup yields CDR1 MDHEN and CDR2 SYDVKM. CDR3 amino acids: CASSNNVREQFF. The CDR3 DNA reads as TGTGCCAGCAGCAACAACGTCCGAGAGCAGTTCTTC.

This clone was observed a single time. The gene calls are TRBV29-1 and TRBJ1-2, with D hard to call. The V end was cut by 4 bases, the J end by 5 bases, with 11 bases between. Germline V gene data show CDR1 as SQVTM and CDR2 as ANQGSEA. The CDR3 covers 12 residues. The CDR3 sequence: CSVGHLKYGYTF. The DNA of the CDR3 is TGCAGCGTTGGACACCTTAAGTATGGCTACACCTTC.

The J gene is TRBJ1-1, the V gene TRBV9, with a tentative D call TRBD1 (6 bases). The V gene's germline CDR1 is SGDLS and CDR2 YYNGEE. Trimming took off 4 bases at V and 4 bases at J, with 20 bases between the two ends. This CDR3 has 16 residues. This CDR3 reads CASSLGTLPDGTEAFF. The CDR3 DNA reads TGTGCCAGCAGCCTCGGGACACTCCCGGATGGCACTGAAGCTTTCTTT.

In nucleotides, the CDR3 is TGCAGCGTTGGTCGGGGAATTGAGCAGTTCTTC. Protein sequence: CSVGRGIEQFF. This rearrangement joins TRBV29-1 to TRBJ2-1; possibly TRBD2 for D (5 bases). The germline V gene encodes CDR1 SQVTM and CDR2 ANQGSEA. V lost 4 bases, J lost 9 bases, and 10 bases lay in between. The CDR3 is 11 residues long.

V and J are TRBV6-5 and TRBJ2-7; tentatively, D is TRBD1 (8 bases). The V gene lost 6 bases and the J gene lost 9 bases, with 21 bases spanning the gap. Germline CDR1 MNHEY, CDR2 SVGAGI. There are 14 residues in the CDR3. CDR3 sequence reads: CASRGTGRGGGQYV. The CDR3 DNA reads TGTGCCAGCAGGGGGACAGGCCGCGGCGGGGGGCAGTACGTC.

This rearrangement joins TRBV7-8 to TRBJ1-1, with 7 bases lining up with TRBD1. CDR3 length equals 14 residues. CDR1 and CDR2 (germline): SGHVS, FQNEAQ. With V trimmed by 5 bases and J by 0 bases, 3 bases remained unmatched. The CDR3 region has the DNA TGTGCCAGCAGCGCAGACAGGGTGAACACTGAAGCTTTCTTT. Protein sequence: CASSADRVNTEAFF.

The gene calls are TRBV3-1 (or the pseudogene TRBV3-2) and TRBJ1-2, with 7 bases aligning to TRBD1. The CDR3 has 15 amino acids. With V trimmed by 2 bases and J by 4 bases, 7 bases remained unmatched. Germline lookup yields CDR1 LGHDT and CDR2 YNNKEL (reference sequence). Here the CDR3 reads CASSQPTGYGYGYTF. In nucleotides, the CDR3 is TGTGCCAGCAGCCAACCGACAGGGTATGGCTATGGCTACACCTTC.

The chain couples TRBV5-6 to TRBJ1-5; D is unclear. The CDR3 has 14 residues. The V gene's germline CDR1 is SGHDT and CDR2 YYEEEE. The germline V and J ends were trimmed by 4 bases and 7 bases, with 15 bases remaining between them. For the CDR3, the DNA is TGTGCCAGCAGCCGGCGGAGGGAGGGACAGCCCCAGCATTTT. Its translation: CASSRRREGQPQHF.

This sequence joins TRBV27 and TRBJ2-1; possibly TRBD2 for D (6 bases). Germline V lookup: CDR1 MNHEY, CDR2 SMNVEV (reference sequence). The CDR3 has 16 residues. V was trimmed by 0 bases and J by 0 bases, leaving 9 bases between them. The DNA of the CDR3 is TGTGCCAGCAGTTTATCTGGCGGGGCCTCCTACAATGAGCAGTTCTTC. Protein sequence: CASSLSGGASYNEQFF.

This chain links TRBV6-2 or TRBV6-3 with TRBJ2-7; D not resolved. The CDR3 is 14 amino acids. Germline CDR1 and CDR2: MNHEY and SVGEGT. Between the trimmed V and J ends, which lost 2 bases and 0 bases, there was a span of 8 bases. The CDR3 nucleotides read TGTGCCAGCAGTTACGCGAGATTCTCCTACGAGCAGTACGTC. It is translated as CASSYARFSYEQYV.

This clone was detected only a few times. V gene TRBV9 combines with J gene TRBJ2-3; 8 positions match TRBD2. This CDR3 spans 17 amino acids. CDR1 and CDR2 (germline): SGDLS, YYNGEE. The V and J ends lost 0 bases and 6 bases, in that order; junction bases with no gene match: 12. The DNA of the CDR3 is TGTGCCAGCAGCGTAGGGTTTCGGGGGGGCCATGCTGATACGCAGTATTTT. Translation gives CASSVGFRGGHADTQYF.

This sequence joins TRBV5-5 and TRBJ1-2; the D is unclear. V lost 3 bases, J lost 0 bases, and 12 bases lay in between. CDR3 length equals 15 residues. Germline CDR1 SGHKS, CDR2 YYEKEE (reference sequence). The CDR3 reads CASSWATEANYGYTF. DNA of the CDR3: TGTGCCAGCAGCTGGGCAACAGAAGCTAACTATGGCTACACCTTC.

V usage is TRBV30 and J usage is TRBJ1-2, with 9 bases matching TRBD1. The germline V gene encodes CDR1 GTSNPN and CDR2 SVGIG (reference sequence). The CDR3 covers 15 residues. V shed 6 bases, J shed 3 bases, and the junction held 11 bases outside the gene matches. Here the CDR3 reads CACKRGTGRDYGYTF. The CDR3 DNA is TGTGCCTGCAAGAGGGGGACAGGGCGGGACTATGGCTACACCTTC.

The gene calls are TRBV15 and TRBJ1-2; possible D gene TRBD1, 5 bases. Germline V gene sequence: CDR1 LNHNV, CDR2 YYDKDF (reference sequence). The CDR3 runs to 14 residues. Trimming stripped 0 bases from V and 3 bases from J, with 8 bases between. In DNA, the CDR3 is TGTGCCACCAGCAGAGAAGGGGATTACTATGGCTACACCTTC. This encodes CATSREGDYYGYTF.

The DNA for the CDR3 is TGTGCCAGCTCCGGGACTAGCGGGGGGGCCGGGAACAATGAGCAGTTCTTC. Encoded protein: CASSGTSGGAGNNEQFF. This chain links TRBV18 with TRBJ2-1; the match to TRBD2 covers 16 bases. The V gene end was trimmed by 6 bases and the J gene end by 5 bases; junction bases not matched to a gene: 7. The CDR3 spans 17 residues. Germline V lookup: CDR1 KGHSH, CDR2 LQKENI.

The rearrangement joins TRBV6-1 to TRBJ2-1; 7 bases are shared with TRBD1. Unmatched junction bases numbered 9, after V lost 4 bases and J lost 3 bases. In germline, CDR1 is MNHNS, CDR2 SASEGT. The length of the CDR3 is 16 residues. In DNA form, the CDR3 reads TGTGCCAGCAGTGGAGGGACAGCCAGAATCTACAATGAGCAGTTCTTC. It is translated as CASSGGTARIYNEQFF.

This rearrangement joins TRBV27 to TRBJ2-3; perhaps TRBD2 as D (7 bases). The CDR3 has 14 amino acids. Trimming cost V 3 bases and J 6 bases, with 13 bases left between them. Looked up from germline, CDR1 is MNHEY and CDR2 is SMNVEV (reference sequence). The CDR3 spells CASSLWGGMDTQYF. CDR3 in DNA: TGTGCCAGCAGTTTGTGGGGGGGCATGGATACGCAGTATTTT.

Here the CDR3 DNA reads TGCGCCAGCAGCCAACTCCCGGGACAGGGAATTTACTATGGCTACACCTTC. It encodes CASSQLPGQGIYYGYTF. The genes are TRBV4-1 and TRBJ1-2; TRBD1 agrees at 9 bases. This CDR3 region has 17 residues. Germline lookup yields CDR1 MGHRA and CDR2 YSYEKL. V trimming: 2 bases; J trimming: 3 bases; junction bases outside the gene matches: 10.

This chain connects TRBV3-1 (or the pseudogene TRBV3-2) to TRBJ2-5; D may be TRBD2 (6 bases). Germline values: CDR1 LGHDT, CDR2 YNNKEL (reference sequence). The V gene lost 4 bases and the J gene lost 7 bases, with 16 bases spanning the gap. This CDR3 has 14 amino acids. The CDR3 is CASSLREEGLTQYF. The DNA for the CDR3 is TGTGCCAGCAGCCTCAGGGAGGAGGGGCTGACCCAGTACTTC.

This rearrangement joins TRBV25-1 to TRBJ2-2, with TRBD1 matching over 8 bases. This CDR3 contains 14 residues. V lost 7 bases, J lost 7 bases, and 8 bases stayed unmatched. CDR1 MGHDK and CDR2 SYGVNS come from the germline V gene. Written as DNA, the CDR3 is TGTGCCAGCAACTCCGGACAGGGAGACGGGGAGCTGTTTTTT. This gives the protein CASNSGQGDGELFF.

The chain carries TRBV11-3 and TRBJ2-1, with 11 bases lining up with TRBD2. Per germline, CDR1 SGHNT and CDR2 YENEEA. The CDR3 covers 18 residues. J was trimmed by 5 bases and V by 2 bases; bases with no gene match: 11. CDR3 nucleotide sequence: TGTGCCAGCAGCTTATTAAGGGGGTCTAGCGGGAGGAACAATGAGCAGTTCTTC. Translated, it gives CASSLLRGSSGRNNEQFF. The variable domain in full, completed from reference TRBV11-3 and TRBJ2-1, reads EAGVVQSPRYKIIEKKQPVAFWCNPISGHNTLYWYLQNLGQGPELLIRYENEEAVDDSQLPKDRFSAERLKGVDSTLKIQPAELGDSAVYLCASSLLRGSSGRNNEQFFGPGTRLTVL.

This chain uses TRBV11-2 with TRBJ2-3; D may be TRBD2 (5 bases). Trimming left V 4 bases short and J 3 bases short, with 8 bases between. Germline CDR1 is SGHAT and CDR2 is FQNNGV. This CDR3 comprises 13 residues. The CDR3 reads CASSSPGTDTQYF. CDR3 DNA: TGTGCCAGCAGCTCCCCGGGGACAGATACGCAGTATTTT.